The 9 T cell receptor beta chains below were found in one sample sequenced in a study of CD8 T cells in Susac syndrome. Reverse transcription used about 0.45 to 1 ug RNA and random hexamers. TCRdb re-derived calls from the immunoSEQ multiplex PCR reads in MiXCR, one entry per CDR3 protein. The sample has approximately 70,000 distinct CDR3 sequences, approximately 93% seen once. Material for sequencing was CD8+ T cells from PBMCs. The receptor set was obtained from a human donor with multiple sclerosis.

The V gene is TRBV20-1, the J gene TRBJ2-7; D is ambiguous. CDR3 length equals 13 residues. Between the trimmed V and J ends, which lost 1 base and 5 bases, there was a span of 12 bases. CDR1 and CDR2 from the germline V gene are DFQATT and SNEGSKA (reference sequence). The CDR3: CSARVYLVHEQYF. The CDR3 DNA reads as TGCAGTGCTAGAGTCTACCTCGTTCACGAGCAGTACTTC.

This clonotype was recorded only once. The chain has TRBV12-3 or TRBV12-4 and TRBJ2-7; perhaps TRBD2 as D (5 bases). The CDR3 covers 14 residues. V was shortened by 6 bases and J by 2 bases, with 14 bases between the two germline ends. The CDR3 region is CASSRGSLPYEQYF. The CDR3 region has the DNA TGTGCCAGCAGCCGAGGGAGCCTGCCCTACGAGCAGTACTTC.

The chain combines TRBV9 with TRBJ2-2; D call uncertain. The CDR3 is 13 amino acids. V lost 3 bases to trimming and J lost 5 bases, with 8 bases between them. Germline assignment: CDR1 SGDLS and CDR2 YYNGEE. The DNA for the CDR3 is TGTGCCAGCAGCGCCCCACTTACCGGGGAGCTGTTTTTT. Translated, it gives CASSAPLTGELFF.

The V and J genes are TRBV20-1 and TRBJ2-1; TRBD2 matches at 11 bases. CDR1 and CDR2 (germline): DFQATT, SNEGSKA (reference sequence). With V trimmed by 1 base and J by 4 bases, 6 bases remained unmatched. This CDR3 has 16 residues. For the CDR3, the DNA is TGCAGTGCTAGAGCCTTAACTAGCGGGGGATACAATGAGCAGTTCTTC. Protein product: CSARALTSGGYNEQFF.

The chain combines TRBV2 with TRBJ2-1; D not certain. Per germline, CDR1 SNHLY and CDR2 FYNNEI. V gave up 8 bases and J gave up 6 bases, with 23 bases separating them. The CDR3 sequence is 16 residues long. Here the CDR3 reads CASQGRWTHDGNEQFF. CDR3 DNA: TGTGCCAGCCAAGGTCGTTGGACCCACGACGGCAATGAGCAGTTCTTC.

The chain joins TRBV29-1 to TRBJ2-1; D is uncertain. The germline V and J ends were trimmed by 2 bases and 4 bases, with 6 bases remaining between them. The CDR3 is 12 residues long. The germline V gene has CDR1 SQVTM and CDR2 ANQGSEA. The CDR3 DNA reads TGCAGCGTTGAATGGCAGTACAATGAGCAGTTCTTC. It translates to CSVEWQYNEQFF.

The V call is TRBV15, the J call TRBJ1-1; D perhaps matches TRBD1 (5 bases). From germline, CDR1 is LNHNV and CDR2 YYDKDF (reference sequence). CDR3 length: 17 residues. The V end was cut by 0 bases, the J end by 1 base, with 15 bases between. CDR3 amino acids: CATSRDGFGTGNTEAFF. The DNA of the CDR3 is TGTGCCACCAGCAGAGATGGGTTTGGGACGGGGAACACTGAAGCTTTCTTT.

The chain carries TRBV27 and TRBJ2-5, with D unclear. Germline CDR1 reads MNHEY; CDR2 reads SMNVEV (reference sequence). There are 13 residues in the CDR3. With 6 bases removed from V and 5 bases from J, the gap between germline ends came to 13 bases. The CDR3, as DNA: TGTGCCAGCAGGCTAAACCTCCGGGAGACCCAGTACTTC. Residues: CASRLNLRETQYF.

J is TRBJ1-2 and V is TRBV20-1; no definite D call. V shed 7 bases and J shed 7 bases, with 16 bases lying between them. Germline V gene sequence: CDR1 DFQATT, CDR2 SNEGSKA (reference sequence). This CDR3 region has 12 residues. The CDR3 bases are TGCAGTGTGGAGGAGACGGAGGGTGGCTACACCTTC. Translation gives CSVEETEGGYTF.